The 6 T cell receptor beta chains below were found in one sample sequenced in a study of Graves' ophthalmopathy and Graves' hyperthyroidism. Scientists amplified the TCR beta CDR3 regions from RNA transcripts. The first round was an RT-PCR with HTBI primers, and the second round was a multiplex PCR. TCRdb redid the calling of the multiplex PCR reads with MiXCR, one entry per CDR3 protein. The sample includes around 590,000 distinct CDR3 sequences, under 45% of them seen just once. The material sequenced was peripheral blood or thyroid tissue (not recorded which). The receptors were gathered from an adult man with Graves' hyperthyroidism.

This clonotype was observed at least ten times. The rearrangement uses TRBV12-3 or TRBV12-4 and TRBJ1-2; weak D call: TRBD1 (6 bases). The CDR3 is 16 residues long. Trimming pared 3 bases from V and 0 bases from J, leaving 14 bases between. The chain's CDR3 is CASSLRPDRTNYGYTF. In nucleotides, the CDR3 is TGTGCCAGCAGTTTGCGCCCCGACAGGACTAACTATGGCTACACCTTC.

V and J are TRBV29-1 and TRBJ1-4; D is unclear. This CDR3 is built from 9 residues. Germline CDR1 SQVTM, CDR2 ANQGSEA. The germline V and J ends were trimmed by 6 bases and 6 bases, with 2 bases remaining between them. The CDR3 DNA sequence: TGCAGCGTGGATGAAAAACTGTTTTTT. The encoded protein is CSVDEKLFF.

The chain links TRBV10-1 to TRBJ2-2; no definite D call. This CDR3 spans 14 amino acids. Germline CDR1 reads WNHNN; CDR2 reads SYGVQD (reference sequence). The V and J ends lost 4 bases and 5 bases respectively, with 11 bases between them. The CDR3 loop is CASSALPSTGELFF. CDR3 nucleotide sequence: TGCGCCAGCAGTGCCTTGCCTTCGACCGGGGAGCTGTTTTTT.

Points on this clonotype: The CDR3 end shows no conserved phenylalanine or tryptophan, and so a read error is likely. The gene calls are TRBV18 and TRBJ2-7; 8 bases are a match to TRBD1. With 6 bases clipped from V and 2 bases from J, the junction kept 12 bases outside the gene matches. The CDR3 consists of 16 residues. CDR1 is KGHSH, CDR2 LQKENI, per germline. The CDR3, as DNA: TGTGCCAGCTCTCCGACCATCCTGGGACAGGCCTACGAGCAGTACCTC. It specifies CASSPTILGQAYEQYL.

This clonotype was detected ten times or more. This rearrangement joins TRBV7-9 to TRBJ2-2; 8 positions agree with TRBD1. CDR1 SEHNR and CDR2 FQNEAQ come from the germline V gene (reference sequence). The CDR3 spans 16 residues. The V and J ends lost 5 bases and 3 bases, in that order; junction bases with no gene match: 8. CDR3 sequence reads: CASSASGTGYTGELFF. The CDR3 DNA is TGTGCCAGCAGCGCTTCCGGGACAGGATACACCGGGGAGCTGTTTTTT.

This clonotype has just a few counts. V and J are TRBV7-9 and TRBJ2-7; D unclear. Germline V gene lookup returns CDR1 SEHNR and CDR2 FQNEAQ (reference sequence). The CDR3 runs 14 residues. The V end was cut by 3 bases, the J end by 0 bases, with 9 bases between. Here the CDR3 DNA reads TGTGCCAGCAGCTTCCTACTGAACTCCTACGAGCAGTACTTC. It encodes CASSFLLNSYEQYF.